These 5 T cell receptor beta chains originate from one sample sequenced in a study of blood T cell repertoires in COVID-19. Profiled with immunoSEQ multiplex PCR; TCRdb holds only in-frame clones, not every one. The sample lists about 110,000 clones; roughly 88% were seen once. The specimen was peripheral blood. The receptors were sampled from a human donor in a cohort sampled during active COVID-19.

The chain is built from TRBV7-9 and TRBJ1-1; no firm D call. The germline CDR1 and CDR2 sequences are SEHNR and FQNEAQ (reference sequence). The CDR3 is made up of 13 amino acids. Deletions cut 1 base from V and 9 bases from J, with 12 bases between. CDR3 nucleotides: TGTGCCAGCAGCTTAGTGCGAGAAGAACAAGCTTTCTTT. This translates into CASSLVREEQAFF.

The chain links TRBV10-3 to TRBJ2-1; D unresolved. CDR1 ENHRY and CDR2 SYGVKD come from the germline V gene. Trimming took 2 bases from V and 8 from J, leaving 7 bases between them. The CDR3 has 12 residues. In DNA, the CDR3 is TGTGCCATCAGTGAGACCGACTATGAGCAGTTCTTC. Encoded protein: CAISETDYEQFF.

The chain uses TRBV11-2 and TRBJ1-1; tentative D call: TRBD1 (5 bases). CDR3 length: 14 residues. V dropped 4 bases and J dropped 1 base, with 10 bases sitting between them. CDR1 is SGHAT and CDR2 is FQNNGV in the germline V gene. CDR3 nucleotides: TGTGCCAGCAGCTCCGCCGGGGGGAACACTGAAGCTTTCTTT. Amino acid sequence: CASSSAGGNTEAFF.

This chain uses TRBV4-2 with TRBJ2-1; 11 bases agree with TRBD2. The junction had 1 base not matched to a gene; V was cut back by 0 bases and J by 3 bases. The germline V gene encodes CDR1 LGHNA and CDR2 YNFKEQ. The CDR3 has 16 residues. Here the CDR3 DNA reads TGTGCCAGCAGCCAAGATACTAGCGGGAGCTACAATGAGCAGTTCTTC. It specifies CASSQDTSGSYNEQFF.

The chain recombines TRBV5-5 with TRBJ1-1; D gene uncertain. CDR3 length equals 13 residues. V lost 5 bases and J lost 0, with 8 bases in between. The germline gives CDR1 SGHKS, CDR2 YYEKEE (reference sequence). CDR3 loop: CASSFSMNTEAFF. The CDR3 coding sequence is TGTGCCAGCAGTTTTAGCATGAACACTGAAGCTTTCTTT.